This T cell receptor beta chain is from a study of blood T cell repertoires in COVID-19. About the study: Spain, Italy and the United States supplied samples that represented acute and convalescent COVID-19. Sources were T cells, B-cell-depleted T cells, or PBMCs; the material itself was cDNA or gDNA.

Trimming removed 7 bases from V and 7 bases from J; junction bases left unmatched: 5. The CDR3 length is 13 residues. CDR1 is KGHDR and CDR2 is SFDVKD in the germline V gene. As processed by the authors: Reference gene primer amplification gave estimated nucleated cell counts. Assay used: immunoSEQ multiplex PCR; TCRdb lists only in-frame clones, some missing. The V and J calls and clone size are taken from that table; D and trimming were inferred from the DNA. The sample has roughly 320,000 clones, 75% to 85% seen once. The receptor was isolated from a human donor in a cohort sampled during active COVID-19. The genes are TRBV24-1 and TRBJ1-1; 10 bases match TRBD1. The specimen sequenced was peripheral blood. The CDR3 loop reads CATRDRGAIEAFF. The CDR3 nucleotides are TGTGCCACCAGGGACAGGGGGGCGATTGAAGCTTTCTTT.